These T cell receptor beta chains were read from a single sample in a study of blood T cells in healthy people across ages. In TCRdb, the 5' RACE reads were re-called with MiXCR into one record per CDR3 protein. Of about 2 million distinct CDR3 sequences in the sample, about 50% were seen once. Material for sequencing was blood. All receptors come from a woman between 40 and 55 years old in good health. The CDR3 runs from the conserved cysteine through the conserved F or W. Each record gives: V gene, J gene, CDR3 length, CDR3 protein.

TRBV7-9,TRBJ1-2,16,CASSLVGTPEKGGYTF
TRBV20-1,TRBJ2-5,13,CSAMSSVGETQYF
TRBV7-2,TRBJ2-4,16,CASSLELAKAKNIQYF
TRBV3-1,TRBJ2-5,17,CASSACWDRVRGETQYF
TRBV29-1,TRBJ2-1,14,CSVGGLAGDETQFF
TRBV4-3,TRBJ1-1,16,CASSPGWTGQRAEAFF
TRBV27,TRBJ1-2,14,CASSPGTGIHGYTF
TRBV7-3,TRBJ2-1,16,CASSLVLTRTKNEQFF
TRBV18,TRBJ1-6,13,CASSPSMDSPLHF
TRBV11-3,TRBJ2-5,14,CASSVGGDPETQYF
TRBV5-1,TRBJ2-3,14,CASTSGGTTDTQYF
TRBV11-2,TRBJ2-5,15,CASSLARMGQETQYF
TRBV4-2,TRBJ2-1,11,CASSQDGSPFF
TRBV7-8,.,16,CASSPSRAATYYEQYF
TRBV5-1,TRBJ1-1,13,CASTQDRTAEAFF